This section outlines one T cell receptor (beta chain) sequence together with its context. Its antigen remains unidentified. The data were taken from a study of cytomegalovirus exposure and HLA in healthy donors. Points from the study as a whole: Earlier analysis yielded a pattern in which most TCR beta V segments were productive about 90% or about 30% of the time. An analysis was carried out at a later point. It showed that HLA-associated TCR beta chains were more clonally expanded than equally common non-associated chains.

PCR used 60 Vbeta primers and 13 Jbeta primers. Method: immunoSEQ multiplex PCR; TCRdb's copy keeps in-frame clones and lacks some. The sample has roughly 150,000 clones; approximately 71% are singletons. The length of the CDR3 is 16 residues. Germline CDR1 SGHTA, CDR2 FQGNSA. J gave up 1 base and V 2 bases, and 5 bases lay outside the gene matches. This sequence was found in a man in his late teens or twenties in good health and CMV-seropositive. The sequenced sample consisted of PBMCs. The rearrangement uses TRBV7-2 and TRBJ1-3; 7 bases fit TRBD1. CDR3: CASSLRTGSSGNTIYF. Here the CDR3 DNA reads TGTGCCAGCAGCTTACGGACAGGCTCTTCTGGAAACACCATATATTTT.